The next 17 T cell receptor beta chains were all read from a single sample in a study of shared clonotypes between healthy human individuals. The assay was immunoSEQ multiplex PCR, and TCRdb's table has in-frame clones only and misses some. The sample lists 980,000 or so clones, around three quarters occurring once. Sequenced: memory CD4+ T cells sorted from blood. Subset defined: CD45RA-negative fraction. The receptors were sampled from a man between 18 and 35 years old in good health.

J is TRBJ1-2 and V is TRBV6-1; 7 bases fit TRBD1. V lost 9 bases, J lost 9 bases, and 13 bases stayed unmatched. The CDR3 is 13 amino acids. Germline-derived CDR1 and CDR2 are MNHNS and SASEGT. As DNA, the CDR3 is TGTGCCAGTTTATCAGGGGGTACGGAGCGCTACACCTTC. This encodes CASLSGGTERYTF.

The V and J genes are TRBV5-6 and TRBJ2-7, with D perhaps matching TRBD1 or TRBD2 (5 bases each). With 0 bases removed from V and 1 base from J, the gap between germline ends came to 14 bases. The germline V gene encodes CDR1 SGHDT and CDR2 YYEEEE. This CDR3 is 16 amino acids long. The CDR3, as DNA: TGTGCCAGCAGCTTGGTGAAGGGACCACGTTCCTACGAGCAGTACTTC. As protein: CASSLVKGPRSYEQYF. The entire variable domain, with the rest obtained from reference TRBV5-6 and TRBJ2-7, is as follows: DAGVTQSPTHLIKTRGQQVTLRCSPKSGHDTVSWYQQALGQGPQFIFQYYEEEERQRGNFPDRFSGHQFPNYSSELNVNALLLGDSALYLCASSLVKGPRSYEQYFGPGTRLTVT.

As DNA, the CDR3 is TGCGCCAGCAGCTTGGCGGCAGCCCTCCAAGAGACCCAGTACTTC. Encoded protein: CASSLAAALQETQYF. The V and J genes are TRBV5-1 and TRBJ2-5; D not certain. The CDR3 is 15 amino acids. Trimming removed 0 bases from V and 1 base from J, with 10 bases in between. CDR1 and CDR2 from the germline V gene are SGHRS and YFSETQ.

The CDR3 nucleotides read TGTGCCAGCTCACCACAGGCAGGGGGCACTAACTATGGCTACACCTTC. Its protein product is CASSPQAGGTNYGYTF. This chain connects TRBV18 to TRBJ1-2; 8 bases align to TRBD1. The CDR3 runs 16 residues. Germline assignment: CDR1 KGHSH and CDR2 LQKENI. Losses at the gene ends were 1 base for V and 0 bases for J; bases not matched to a gene: 4. Drawing the rest from reference TRBV18 and TRBJ1-2, the complete variable domain is NAGVMQNPRHLVRRRGQEARLRCSPMKGHSHVYWYRQLPEEGLKFMVYLQKENIIDESGMPKERFSAEFPKEGPSILRIQQVVRGDSAAYFCASSPQAGGTNYGYTFGSGTRLTVV.

The chain recombines TRBV28 with TRBJ1-1; D might be TRBD1 (5 bases). In germline, CDR1 is MDHEN, CDR2 SYDVKM. The CDR3 spans 15 residues. The germline V and J ends were trimmed by 5 bases and 1 base, with 14 bases remaining between them. The CDR3 sequence: CASSNPGRRNTEAFF. CDR3 in DNA: TGTGCCAGCAGTAATCCGGGACGGAGGAACACTGAAGCTTTCTTT.

The chain carries TRBV30 and TRBJ2-7; 11 bases are a match to TRBD1. The CDR3 extends over 14 amino acids. The germline V gene encodes CDR1 GTSNPN and CDR2 SVGIG (reference sequence). Trimming cost V 5 bases and J 7 bases; bases outside gene matches: 10. The CDR3: CAWHAPGQGGEQYF. The CDR3 DNA reads as TGTGCCTGGCATGCACCGGGACAGGGGGGGGAGCAGTACTTC.

V and J are TRBV5-1 and TRBJ2-7; tentative D call: TRBD1 (6 bases). CDR1 and CDR2 (germline): SGHRS, YFSETQ. With 2 bases removed from V and 2 bases from J, the gap between germline ends came to 14 bases. The CDR3 runs 15 residues. CDR3 sequence: CASSLTGTTTYEQYF. In DNA form, the CDR3 reads TGCGCCAGCAGCTTAACCGGGACAACTACCTACGAGCAGTACTTC.

The V call is TRBV7-3, the J call TRBJ2-3, with TRBD2 matching over 13 bases. Germline CDR1 SGHTA, CDR2 FQGTGA. The CDR3 runs to 16 residues. V trimming: 0 bases; J trimming: 6 bases; junction bases outside the gene matches: 3. CDR3 nucleotide sequence: TGTGCCAGCAGCTTAACTGGGACTAGCGGGGCTGATACGCAGTATTTT. Translation gives CASSLTGTSGADTQYF.

The chain recombines TRBV28 with TRBJ1-2, with TRBD1 as a possible D gene (5 bases). Between the trimmed V and J ends, which lost 6 bases and 4 bases, there was a span of 18 bases. The CDR3 is made up of 15 amino acids. The V gene's germline CDR1 is MDHEN and CDR2 SYDVKM. The CDR3 bases are TGTGCCAGCAGGGGCACAGGCGGAAGGGGCTATGGCTACACCTTC. Protein sequence: CASRGTGGRGYGYTF.

The chain uses TRBV5-1 and TRBJ2-1, with D perhaps TRBD2 (6 bases). This CDR3 has 14 residues. The V end lost 6 bases, the J end lost 7 bases, and 17 bases lay between the germline ends. Germline V CDR1 and CDR2: SGHRS, YFSETQ. DNA of the CDR3: TGCGCCAGCAACCCGGGGGAGGTTAAAAATGAGCAGTTCTTC. This sequence encodes CASNPGEVKNEQFF.

V gene TRBV5-1 combines with J gene TRBJ2-5, with a weak D call TRBD2 (6 bases). Trimming pared 0 bases from V and 5 bases from J, leaving 11 bases between. The CDR3 length is 14 residues. CDR1 and CDR2 (germline): SGHRS, YFSETQ. The CDR3 spells CASSLAPGSETQYF. As DNA, the CDR3 is TGCGCCAGCAGCTTGGCACCCGGGAGCGAGACCCAGTACTTC.

The chain links TRBV5-6 to TRBJ2-1, with TRBD1 as a possible D gene (6 bases). CDR1 and CDR2 (germline): SGHDT, YYEEEE. The V and J ends lost 1 base and 6 bases respectively, with 20 bases between them. This CDR3 has 17 amino acids. The DNA for the CDR3 is TGTGCCAGCAGCTTGAGTACAGGGTCCCGTAGTTTCAATGAGCAGTTCTTC. Translated, it gives CASSLSTGSRSFNEQFF.

This clone was counted once. The chain is built from TRBV2 and TRBJ2-3; D is undetermined. CDR1 and CDR2 (germline): SNHLY, FYNNEI. There are 12 residues in the CDR3. The ends were cut back, 2 bases at V and 7 bases at J, with 7 bases in the middle. The CDR3 region has the DNA TGTGCCAGCAGTGAATTTATTAATACGCAGTATTTT. Translating it yields CASSEFINTQYF.

This rearrangement joins TRBV5-1 to TRBJ1-2; D might be TRBD1 (5 bases). Trimming stripped 4 bases from V and 9 bases from J, with 16 bases between. From germline, CDR1 is SGHRS and CDR2 YFSETQ. The CDR3 has 13 amino acids. In DNA, the CDR3 is TGCGCCAGCAGCCCAGAGCGGGGGTTGCGCTACACCTTC. Its protein is CASSPERGLRYTF.

This clone was seen at least ten times. This chain connects TRBV19 to TRBJ1-6; 11 bases are a match to TRBD1. The J segment lost 7 bases and the V segment lost 6 bases, leaving 2 bases of the junction unmatched. The CDR3 consists of 14 residues. Germline V CDR1 and CDR2: LNHDA, SQIVND (reference sequence). CDR3 region: CASSRDRGNSPLHF. CDR3 nucleotide sequence: TGTGCCAGTAGCCGGGACAGGGGGAATTCACCCCTCCACTTT.

The chain recombines TRBV7-9 with TRBJ2-2, with TRBD1 as a possible D gene (6 bases). Between the trimmed V and J ends, which lost 5 bases and 1 base, there was a span of 14 bases. In germline, CDR1 is SEHNR, CDR2 FQNEAQ (reference sequence). The CDR3 consists of 16 residues. This CDR3 is CASSHRRTVNTGELFF. The CDR3 DNA reads as TGTGCCAGCAGCCATCGTCGGACAGTGAACACCGGGGAGCTGTTTTTT. The variable domain in full, completed from reference TRBV7-9 and TRBJ2-2, reads DTGVSQNPRHKITKRGQNVTFRCDPISEHNRLYWYRQTLGQGPEFLTYFQNEAQLEKSRLLSDRFSAERPKGSFSTLEIQRTEQGDSAMYLCASSHRRTVNTGELFFGEGSRLTVL.

The V call is TRBV5-1, the J call TRBJ1-1; a possible D gene is TRBD1 (5 bases). Trimming removed 4 bases from V and 7 bases from J, with 14 bases in between. The germline V gene encodes CDR1 SGHRS and CDR2 YFSETQ. The CDR3 has 13 residues. The CDR3 region is CASSTPEGNEAFF. In DNA form, the CDR3 reads TGCGCCAGCAGCACGCCAGAGGGGAATGAAGCTTTCTTT.